These 15 T cell receptor beta chains were sequenced from one sample in a study of read filtering for tumor transcriptome and immune sequencing. From approximately 430 ng of RNA, a library with molecular barcoded alpha/delta and beta/gamma adaptors was made. TCRdb used MiXCR to reprocess the reads, holding one entry per CDR3 protein. The table includes approximately 58,000 distinct CDR3 sequences, about 12% detected once. Specimen: a population of CD138-negative cells sorted from bone marrow. The source is a donor at least 40 years old with multiple myeloma.

This clonotype showed up many times. In nucleotides, the CDR3 is TGCAGTGCCCCCCTCAGTAGTAACCAGTTCTTC. This encodes CSAPLSSNQFF. The V gene is TRBV20-1, the J gene TRBJ2-1; no clear D. This CDR3 spans 11 amino acids. The V end was cut by 6 bases, the J end by 13 bases, with 16 bases between. Germline loops: CDR1 DFQATT, CDR2 SNEGSKA (reference sequence).

This clonotype was counted at least ten times. DNA for the CDR3: TGTGCCAGCAGCAAAGAACGCGAAGGCGAAGGGGGGAACTCTGAAGCTTTCTTT. Its translation: CASSKEREGEGGNSEAFF. The J gene is TRBJ1-1, the V gene TRBV21-1; the D call of TRBD1 is as the table states it, not checked on the DNA. TRBV21-1 is classified as a pseudogene. The CDR3 is 18 amino acids.

This clonotype was counted only a few times. The junction departs from the called germline gene at one end, perhaps through a read error. The V call is TRBV20-1, the J call TRBJ2-1; D is undetermined. The germline V gene has CDR1 DFQATT and CDR2 SNEGSKA (reference sequence). CDR3 length: 14 amino acids. In DNA form, the CDR3 reads TGCAATGCTCTAGGGTGGGCCTCCTACGATGAGCAGTTCTTC. Protein: CNALGWASYDEQFF.

This clonotype appeared many times. The chain uses TRBV5-5 and TRBJ2-5; no reliable D call. V was pared by 4 bases and J by 4 bases, with 17 bases between. Germline values: CDR1 SGHKS, CDR2 YYEKEE (reference sequence). The CDR3 runs to 15 residues. CDR3 nucleotides: TGTGCCAGCAGCCCCCTCGCCCGGATGGGAGAGACCCAGTACTTC. Its translation: CASSPLARMGETQYF. The full variable domain, its missing parts supplied by reference TRBV5-5 and TRBJ2-5, is DAGVTQSPTHLIKTRGQQVTLRCSPISGHKSVSWYQQVLGQGPQFIFQYYEKEERGRGNFPDRFSARQFPNYSSELNVNALLLGDSALYLCASSPLARMGETQYFGPGTRLLVL.

Ten or more counts support this clonotype. The gene calls are TRBV9 and TRBJ2-1; TRBD2 is a possible D gene (5 bases). The V end was cut by 4 bases, the J end by 4 bases, with 15 bases between. This CDR3 spans 15 amino acids. Looked up from germline, CDR1 is SGDLS and CDR2 is YYNGEE. CDR3 in DNA: TGTGCCAGCAGCCCAGCATTAGCGCAGTACAATGAGCAGTTCTTC. Its protein product is CASSPALAQYNEQFF.

About this clonotype itself: A read error may explain this, as a much larger clone is one base away. CDR3 DNA: TGTGCCAGCAGCTACAGCGGGGAGATCCAGTACTTC. Translation gives CASSYSGEIQYF. This chain joins TRBV5-6 and TRBJ2-5; the match to TRBD2 covers 7 bases. This CDR3 contains 12 residues. Per germline, CDR1 SGHDT and CDR2 YYEEEE.

This clonotype was found many times. The genes are TRBV29-1 and TRBJ2-2, with D perhaps matching TRBD1 (5 bases). Trimming removed 2 bases from V and 10 bases from J, with 11 bases in between. The CDR3 has 12 residues. Germline CDR1 reads SQVTM; CDR2 reads ANQGSEA. CDR3 sequence reads: CSVEQGWKELFF. The CDR3 bases are TGCAGCGTTGAACAGGGCTGGAAGGAGCTGTTTTTT.

This clonotype was detected ten times or more. J is TRBJ1-5 and V is TRBV6-1; 9 bases map to TRBD1. Germline CDR1 and CDR2: MNHNS and SASEGT. After removal of 2 bases from V and 9 bases from J, the junction contained 8 bases not matched to a gene. CDR3 size: 15 residues. CDR3 amino acids: CASSEWDRVKRPQHF. CDR3 DNA: TGTGCCAGCAGTGAATGGGACAGGGTCAAGCGGCCCCAGCATTTT.

This clonotype was picked up many times. This CDR3 is CASSSPGQFSNYGYTF. The DNA of the CDR3 is TGTGCCAGCAGTTCACCGGGACAGTTCTCTAACTATGGCTACACCTTC. The chain is built from TRBV28 and TRBJ1-2, with TRBD1 matching 7 bases. The V segment lost 4 bases and the J segment 0 bases; nucleotides outside the gene matches: 8. CDR1 and CDR2 from the germline V gene are MDHEN and SYDVKM. This CDR3 comprises 16 residues.

This clonotype was recorded at least ten times. V gene TRBV15 combines with J gene TRBJ2-5; D gene ambiguous. The CDR3 is made up of 12 amino acids. Germline V gene sequence: CDR1 LNHNV, CDR2 YYDKDF (reference sequence). V gave up 1 base and J gave up 4 bases, with 4 bases separating them. CDR3 in amino acids: CATSRVSETQYF. The CDR3 DNA reads as TGTGCCACCAGCAGAGTCTCAGAGACCCAGTACTTC.

This sequence joins TRBV11-2 and TRBJ2-7, with TRBD1 matching over 7 bases. This CDR3 spans 16 amino acids. Germline V gene lookup returns CDR1 SGHAT and CDR2 FQNNGV. Germline trimming cut 5 bases from V and 2 bases from J; bases unmatched to any gene: 12. CDR3 bases: TGTGCCAGCAGCCCCCTGAGGGGGCTAACCACCTACGAGCAGTACTTC. Protein product: CASSPLRGLTTYEQYF. Supplemented by reference TRBV11-2 and TRBJ2-7, the full variable domain reads EAGVAQSPRYKIIEKRQSVAFWCNPISGHATLYWYQQILGQGPKLLIQFQNNGVVDDSQLPKDRFSAERLKGVDSTLKIQPAKLEDSAVYLCASSPLRGLTTYEQYFGPGTRLTVT.

This clonotype was counted ten times or more. The chain has TRBV29-1 and TRBJ2-3; 8 nucleotides line up with TRBD2. This CDR3 has 14 amino acids. The germline V gene has CDR1 SQVTM and CDR2 ANQGSEA. The junction had 7 bases not matched to a gene; V was cut back by 5 bases and J by 3 bases. CDR3 region: CSVTTGGPTDTQYF. The CDR3 nucleotides read TGCAGCGTTACGACGGGGGGGCCGACAGATACGCAGTATTTT.

There are many counts of this clonotype. The chain employs TRBV30 and TRBJ1-4; D call uncertain. CDR1 is GTSNPN and CDR2 is SVGIG in the germline V gene (reference sequence). CDR3 size: 13 residues. The V end was cut by 7 bases, the J end by 4 bases, with 13 bases between. The CDR3 loop is CASTHSSNEKLFF. CDR3 in DNA: TGTGCCTCTACTCACAGTAGTAATGAAAAACTGTTTTTT.

Remarks on this clonotype: A much larger clone is a single base away; this may be a read error. The chain uses TRBV2 and TRBJ1-5, with 9 bases that match TRBD1. The germline V gene has CDR1 SNHLY and CDR2 FYNNEI. The CDR3 is 16 amino acids. V lost 3 bases to trimming and J lost 6 bases; unmatched junction nucleotides: 9. The CDR3 nucleotides read TGTGCCAGCAGTGATGGGACAGGGCAAAACAGTCAGCCCCAGCATTTT. It translates to CASSDGTGQNSQPQHF.

This clonotype was recorded at least ten times. The junction departs from the called germline gene at one end, perhaps through a read error. This chain joins TRBV2 and TRBJ2-1; 11 positions match TRBD2. The CDR3 has 17 residues. Germline-derived CDR1 and CDR2 are SNHLY and FYNNEI. The CDR3 loop is CASREGLAGGPYNEQFF. Written as DNA, the CDR3 is TGTGCCAGCAGGGAAGGGCTAGCGGGGGGACCGTACAATGAGCAGTTCTTC.